Listed below are T cell receptor beta chains from one sample, sequenced in a study of OX40 agonist ivuxolimab in advanced cancers. Profiling relied on immunoSEQ multiplex PCR, and the TCRdb table lists in-frame clones only, not all of them. The table lists 40,000 to 55,000 clones, 90% to 95% of them singletons. The specimen was CD4+ or CD8+ T cells sorted from blood, collected in a trial of the OX40 agonist ivuxolimab. The source of these receptors is an adult with an advanced solid tumor such as melanoma, head and neck, liver or kidney cancer. CDR3s include the opening cysteine and the closing phenylalanine or tryptophan. A D gene is named only where the DNA matches it firmly. Clone sizes are given selectively: once, few, many, or a class where the clone is expanded.

D gene	V gene	CDR3 length	J gene	clone size	CDR3 DNA	CDR3 protein
-	TRBV27	16	TRBJ2-1	-	TGTGCCAGCAGCCCCACGGGGGGCGGGGCTCGCAATGAGCAGTTCTTC	CASSPTGGGARNEQFF
-	TRBV6-5	13	TRBJ2-5	-	TGTGCCAGCATCCCTTTTCCCCCGGAGACCCAGTACTTC	CASIPFPPETQYF
TRBD2	TRBV2	15	TRBJ2-3	-	TGTGCCAGAGGACTAGCGGGATCCCGCACAGATACGCAGTATTTT	CARGLAGSRTDTQYF
TRBD2	TRBV29-1	13	TRBJ2-1	few	TGCAGCGTTACCGGGACTAGCGGGCTTGAGCAGTTCTTC	CSVTGTSGLEQFF
TRBD2	TRBV6-1	14	TRBJ2-7	-	TGTGCCAGCAGAACTAGCGGAAAGTTCTACGAGCAGTACTTC	CASRTSGKFYEQYF
-	TRBV15	18	TRBJ2-2	-	TGTGCCACCAGCAGACCTTTCTTGTGGGAGGAAGACACCGGGGAGCTGTTTTTT	CATSRPFLWEEDTGELFF
TRBD2	TRBV2	14	TRBJ2-3	-	TGTGCCGTACGGGGGAGCGGGGTCACAGATACGCAGTATTTT	CAVRGSGVTDTQYF
-	TRBV7-9	12	TRBJ2-7	-	TGTGCCAGCAGCTTGACTATATACGAGCAGTACTTC	CASSLTIYEQYF
-	TRBV7-7	15	TRBJ2-2	-	TGTGCCAGCAGCTCGGTTGGCAGGAGATCCGGGGAGCTGTTTTTT	CASSSVGRRSGELFF
-	TRBV28	13	TRBJ2-7	once	TGTGCCAGCAGTTTAGCAGGGGACTACGAGCAGTACTTC	CASSLAGDYEQYF
-	TRBV10-1	12	TRBJ2-2	-	TGCGCCAGCAGTGAGGAGGGCGGGGAGCTGTTTTTT	CASSEEGGELFF
-	TRBV6-5	14	TRBJ2-7	-	TGTGCCAGCAGCACTGACGGATTGGGGAACGAGCAGTACTTC	CASSTDGLGNEQYF
-	TRBV13	17	TRBJ2-7	-	TGTGCCAGCAGCAAAAATTCCCGAGGACACAGCTCCTACGAGCAGTACTTC	CASSKNSRGHSSYEQYF
-	TRBV6-5	13	TRBJ1-2	-	TGTGCCAGCAGTTACACAACTAACTATGGCTACACCTTC	CASSYTTNYGYTF
-	TRBV6-5	14	TRBJ2-7	-	TGTGCCAGCAGTTACGCGAGGAGCTCCTACGAGCAGTACTTC	CASSYARSSYEQYF
TRBD2	TRBV14	15	TRBJ2-7	-	TGTGCCAGCAGCCAAGGACTAGCGGGACTCTACGAGCAGTACTTC	CASSQGLAGLYEQYF
TRBD2	TRBV9	17	TRBJ2-7	once	TGTGCCAGCAGCGTAGCCGCCTCTAGCGGGCGAGCCTACGAGCAGTACTTC	CASSVAASSGRAYEQYF
TRBD1	TRBV4-3	17	TRBJ2-3	few	TGCGCCAGCAGCCAAGATCTTGACAGGGGGCGGGCAGATACGCAGTATTTT	CASSQDLDRGRADTQYF
-	TRBV19	8	TRBJ2-7	-	TGTGCCACTTACGAGCAGTACTTC	CATYEQYF
-	TRBV29-1	14	TRBJ2-2	-	TGCAGCGCCATCGACGGATTCAACACCGGGGAGCTGTTTTTT	CSAIDGFNTGELFF
-	TRBV15	14	TRBJ2-7	-	TGTGCCACCAGCAGAGGGACAGAACTGGACGAGCAGTACTTC	CATSRGTELDEQYF
TRBD2	TRBV29-1	19	TRBJ2-3	-	TGCAGCGTTCCCTCCCCACCCGGGACTAGCGGAGCCAGCACAGATACGCAGTATTTT	CSVPSPPGTSGASTDTQYF